This T cell receptor (beta chain) was obtained from a study of T cells after posttransplantation cyclophosphamide. Overall study results and limits: TRB overlap between skin or GI tissue T cells and blood was limited.

Sequencing used immunoSEQ multiplex PCR; TCRdb keeps in-frame clones, though not all of them. The sample contains more than 10,000 clones, approximately 81% of which appear only once. Cyclophosphamide on days +3 and +4 followed busulfan-fludarabine conditioning and a marrow graft. Concerning this clone itself: The antigen remains unidentified.

The sample was PBMCs, taken after allogeneic stem cell transplant with posttransplant cyclophosphamide. The TCR comes from a female patient aged 50-65 years who received an allogeneic stem cell transplant from a related donor, was CMV-positive, and had no GVHD. Some T cells may have originated in the graft donor.

CDR3 protein: CASSERQGATNEKLFF. The DNA of the CDR3 is TGTGCCAGCTCCGAGAGACAGGGGGCTACTAATGAAAAACTGTTTTTT. The J gene is TRBJ1-4, the V gene TRBV18; 10 bases are shared with TRBD1. This CDR3 is 16 amino acids long. Germline V lookup: CDR1 KGHSH, CDR2 LQKENI. With V trimmed by 6 bases and J by 2 bases, 6 bases remained unmatched.